This T cell receptor beta chain emerged from a study of shared clonotypes between healthy human individuals. A remark on this clone: Its cognate antigen is unknown.

On sorted subsets, replicate PCRs used approximately 200 ng DNA, or 27,000 or so T cell genomes. Source study methods: Junction-only immunoSEQ data arrived without quality scores, meaning filtering differed. Repertoires were generated with immunoSEQ multiplex PCR, while TCRdb's copy carries only in-frame clones and drops some. The V and J calls and the clone size are those of that table, but D and trimming were determined from the DNA. This sample has hundreds of thousands of clones; 90% to 95% occur once, and the top ten carry approximately 0.11%. Broader study findings: All-four-donor shared clonotypes had higher generation probabilities than non-shared clonotypes did. Represented genetic and exposure-history diversity was restricted by having few donors.

This CDR3 contains 16 residues. The ends lost 3 bases at V and 0 bases at J; junction bases unmatched: 8. CDR1 and CDR2 (germline): MNHEY, SMNVEV (reference sequence). Naive CD8 cells were CD45RO-negative, positively selected for CCR7, excluding terminally differentiated effector memory CD45RA+ cells. The sample consisted of naive CD8+ T cells sorted from blood. This rearrangement joins TRBV27 to TRBJ2-7; TRBD1 matches at 7 bases. The TCR sequence derives from a woman aged 30 to 39 in good health. The CDR3 sequence is CASSFSQGVFSYEQYF. CDR3 sequence (DNA): TGTGCCAGCAGTTTTTCCCAGGGGGTGTTCTCCTACGAGCAGTACTTC.